This TCR beta chain was identified in a study of T cell changes during pregnancy in multiple sclerosis. This CDR3 is built from 13 residues. V gave up 3 bases and J gave up 11 bases; unmatched junction bases: 5. Germline lookup yields CDR1 MNHEY and CDR2 SMNVEV (reference sequence). Data came from immunoSEQ multiplex PCR; TCRdb stores just in-frame clones and leaves some out. In the table there are 79,000 or so clones, around 93% of which are singletons. Sample: peripheral blood, taken in the first trimester of pregnancy. The chain recombines TRBV27 with TRBJ1-1; 11 bases match TRBD1. The source is a female donor in good health, enrolled as a control in a pregnancy study. CDR3 in amino acids: CASSFGTGGYAFF. As DNA, the CDR3 is TGTGCCAGCAGTTTCGGGACAGGGGGATACGCTTTCTTT.